These 7 T cell receptor beta chains were all obtained from the same sample, sequenced in a study of blood T cell repertoires in COVID-19. Sequencing used immunoSEQ multiplex PCR; TCRdb keeps in-frame clones, though not all of them. The repertoire holds 100,000 to 150,000 clones, with approximately 84% as singletons. The sample was peripheral blood. The receptors were gathered from a man aged 55 to 70 with acute or convalescent COVID-19.

This chain links TRBV27 with TRBJ1-4; TRBD1 matches 8 bases. This CDR3 is 14 amino acids long. Looked up from germline, CDR1 is MNHEY and CDR2 is SMNVEV (reference sequence). V shed 5 bases and J 7 bases; nucleotides not matched to a gene: 6. CDR3 DNA sequence: TGTGCCAGCAGTGTAGACAGGGGCGGTGAAAAACTGTTTTTT. This encodes CASSVDRGGEKLFF.

This clone is a singleton in its sample. The genes are TRBV15 and TRBJ2-3; 8 bases align to TRBD1. This CDR3 is 15 amino acids long. The V and J ends lost 1 base and 4 bases, in that order; junction bases with no gene match: 4. Germline CDR1 is LNHNV and CDR2 is YYDKDF (reference sequence). The CDR3 DNA reads as TGTGCCACCAGCAGAGGGGGACAGGTATCAGATACGCAGTATTTT. The encoded protein is CATSRGGQVSDTQYF.

The rearrangement links TRBV12-3 or TRBV12-4 to TRBJ2-7, with D perhaps matching TRBD1 (6 bases). This CDR3 is 13 amino acids long. The V end was cut by 7 bases, the J end by 2 bases, with 12 bases between. The CDR3 DNA is TGTGCCAGCACCTCCGGGACACCCTACGAGCAGTACTTC. Its protein is CASTSGTPYEQYF.

The chain has TRBV6-1 and TRBJ2-2; 7 bases agree with TRBD1. The germline CDR1 and CDR2 sequences are MNHNS and SASEGT. The CDR3 runs 15 residues. The V gene end was trimmed by 2 bases and the J gene end by 4 bases; junction bases not matched to a gene: 4. CDR3 protein: CASSELTGPTGELFF. For the CDR3, the DNA is TGTGCCAGCAGTGAATTGACAGGGCCCACCGGGGAGCTGTTTTTT.

The genes are TRBV5-1 and TRBJ2-1; weak D call: TRBD2 (6 bases). Germline V gene lookup returns CDR1 SGHRS and CDR2 YFSETQ. V was pared by 7 bases and J by 0 bases, with 14 bases between. CDR3 length: 15 residues. The CDR3 nucleotides read TGCGCCAGCGGGACTCTGAGAAGCTCCTACAATGAGCAGTTCTTC. Translated, it gives CASGTLRSSYNEQFF.

The gene calls are TRBV6-5 and TRBJ2-1, with a tentative D call TRBD2 (6 bases). Germline V gene lookup returns CDR1 MNHEY and CDR2 SVGAGI. V was clipped by 7 bases and J by 10 bases, with 17 bases between them. The CDR3 extends over 13 amino acids. The CDR3 DNA is TGTGCCAGCACGATTCCAGGGACTGGAGAGCAGTTCTTC. It specifies CASTIPGTGEQFF.

The chain employs TRBV28 and TRBJ1-1, with 12 bases matching TRBD1. CDR3 length: 14 residues. Germline assignment: CDR1 MDHEN and CDR2 SYDVKM. V lost 5 bases and J lost 11; bases outside the gene matches: 9. CDR3 protein: CASSPGTGGLVAFF. The CDR3 nucleotides are TGTGCCAGCAGTCCCGGGACAGGGGGCCTCGTGGCTTTCTTT.